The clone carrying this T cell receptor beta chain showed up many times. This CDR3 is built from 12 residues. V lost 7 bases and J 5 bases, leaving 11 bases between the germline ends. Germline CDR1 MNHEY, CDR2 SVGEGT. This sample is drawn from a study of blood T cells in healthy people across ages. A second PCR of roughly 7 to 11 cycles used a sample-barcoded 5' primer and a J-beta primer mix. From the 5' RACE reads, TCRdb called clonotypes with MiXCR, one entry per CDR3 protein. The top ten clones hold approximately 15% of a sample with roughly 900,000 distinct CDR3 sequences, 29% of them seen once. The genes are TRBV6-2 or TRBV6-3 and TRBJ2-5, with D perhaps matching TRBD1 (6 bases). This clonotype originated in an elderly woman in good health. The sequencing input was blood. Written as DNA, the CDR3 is TGTGCCAGCAACGGACAGCGGGAGACCCAGTACTTC. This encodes CASNGQRETQYF.